This T cell receptor (beta chain) was sequenced during a study of blood T cell repertoires in COVID-19. In the study overall: COVID-19 samples from acute and convalescent phases originated in the United States, Italy and Spain. The cDNA or gDNA used as material had been derived from T cells, B-cell-depleted T cells, or PBMCs.

Germline CDR1 SNHLY, CDR2 FYNNEI. V shed 6 bases and J shed 3 bases, with 14 bases lying between them. The CDR3 has 14 residues. Measured with immunoSEQ multiplex PCR; TCRdb has only the in-frame clones, and not every one. The repertoire has some 530,000 clones, 75% to 90% of them found once; the top ten carry 3.2%. Source material: peripheral blood. This clonotype was sampled from a human donor in a cohort sampled during active COVID-19. The J gene is TRBJ1-1, the V gene TRBV2, with D unresolved. Here the CDR3 DNA reads TGTGCCAGCAGATATGCCTCCCGGGACACTGAAGCTTTCTTT. Translating it yields CASRYASRDTEAFF.